The following is a T cell receptor beta chain sequence with its context. In the study's own analysis: Reference gene primer amplification yielded estimated nucleated cell counts. TCRdb's table, derived via immunoSEQ multiplex PCR, lists solely in-frame clones and lacks some. D and trimming come from the DNA, and the V and J calls and clone size come from that table. Altogether fewer than 50,000 clones are present, approximately 90% being singletons, with the ten largest covering around 9.6%. This record belongs to a study of blood T cell repertoires in COVID-19. On the study more broadly: Collection of acute and convalescent COVID-19 samples took place in the United States, Italy and Spain. PBMCs, B-cell-depleted T cells, or T cells were the source of the cDNA or gDNA that made up the material.

The sample taken for sequencing was peripheral blood. This sequence originates from a man over 45 with active COVID-19.

In DNA, the CDR3 is TGTGCCAGCAGCCCCAGACTAGCGGGGGGGTCCTACAATGAGCAGTTCTTC. Amino acids: CASSPRLAGGSYNEQFF. This sequence joins TRBV7-8 and TRBJ2-1; 14 nucleotides match TRBD2. V lost 5 bases and J lost 1; bases outside the gene matches: 4. From germline, CDR1 is SGHVS and CDR2 FQNEAQ. CDR3 length equals 17 residues.